The 23 T cell receptor beta chains below all came from one sample that was sequenced in a study of control samples from healthy donors and cancer patients. This table comes from immunoSEQ multiplex PCR, and its TCRdb copy is limited to in-frame clones, with some not included. Of approximately 140,000 clones listed, about nine tenths are singletons. Material: blood. The receptors were gathered from a man aged 30 to 45 in good health.

This clone was counted a single time. For the CDR3, the DNA is TGTGCCAGCAGCCCGTTCGGCGGGAGCTCCTACAATGAGCAGTTCTTC. It encodes CASSPFGGSSYNEQFF. V usage is TRBV9 and J usage is TRBJ2-1; 7 positions agree with TRBD2. The CDR3 totals 16 residues. Germline V gene lookup returns CDR1 SGDLS and CDR2 YYNGEE. J lost 0 bases, V lost 4 bases, and 7 bases had no gene match.

The V call is TRBV30, the J call TRBJ1-4; D is perhaps TRBD1 (5 bases). The V and J ends lost 2 bases and 5 bases respectively, with 12 bases between them. The germline V gene has CDR1 GTSNPN and CDR2 SVGIG (reference sequence). The CDR3 extends over 14 amino acids. The CDR3 bases are TGTGCCTGGAGTATGTTGGGGCAAAATGAAAAACTGTTTTTT. Translating gives CAWSMLGQNEKLFF.

The rearrangement links TRBV9 to TRBJ1-4; no reliable D call. Germline CDR1 reads SGDLS; CDR2 reads YYNGEE. CDR3 length: 15 amino acids. V shed 0 bases and J shed 5 bases, with 11 bases lying between them. The CDR3: CASSVGLAVNEKLFF. The CDR3 DNA reads TGTGCCAGCAGCGTAGGGTTGGCAGTAAATGAAAAACTGTTTTTT.

CDR3 sequence reads: CAISDGALRDGYTF. The CDR3 coding sequence is TGTGCCATCAGTGATGGGGCCCTACGGGATGGCTACACCTTC. The genes are TRBV10-3 and TRBJ1-2; D is perhaps TRBD1 (5 bases). The germline V gene has CDR1 ENHRY and CDR2 SYGVKD. This CDR3 has 14 amino acids. V gave up 3 bases and J gave up 6 bases, with 14 bases separating them.

This chain links TRBV6-5 with TRBJ2-6; D gene ambiguous. V gave up 0 bases and J gave up 0 bases, with 6 bases separating them. Germline V gene data show CDR1 as MNHEY and CDR2 as SVGAGI. CDR3 length: 16 amino acids. CDR3 amino acids: CASSYSITSGANVLTF. CDR3 nucleotide sequence: TGTGCCAGCAGTTACTCGATAACCTCTGGGGCCAACGTCCTGACTTTC.

The chain employs TRBV18 and TRBJ2-3; no clear D. V gave up 3 bases and J gave up 2 bases, with 3 bases separating them. Germline CDR1 reads KGHSH; CDR2 reads LQKENI. The CDR3 is 12 residues long. CDR3 protein: CASSPDTDTQYF. CDR3 nucleotide sequence: TGTGCCAGCTCACCGGACACAGATACGCAGTATTTT.

This clone appeared a single time. The rearrangement links TRBV28 to TRBJ1-3; no clear D. Looked up from germline, CDR1 is MDHEN and CDR2 is SYDVKM. The CDR3 extends over 13 amino acids. V was cut by 6 bases and J by 0 bases, with 6 bases left in between. The CDR3 region has the DNA TGTGCCAGCAGCGGGGACTCTGGAAACACCATATATTTT. This translates into CASSGDSGNTIYF.

The chain employs TRBV6-5 and TRBJ2-3, with 7 bases fitting TRBD1. The V gene end was trimmed by 2 bases and the J gene end by 4 bases; junction bases not matched to a gene: 6. Germline CDR1 MNHEY, CDR2 SVGAGI. The CDR3 extends over 15 amino acids. Here the CDR3 DNA reads TGTGCCAGCAGTTACAGGGGGCTTCTTTCAGATACGCAGTATTTT. Translation: CASSYRGLLSDTQYF.

The chain uses TRBV28 and TRBJ1-2; D possibly corresponds to TRBD1 (6 bases). Trimming removed 3 bases at V and 0 bases at J, with 11 bases between. The CDR3 loop spans 15 amino acids. Germline loops: CDR1 MDHEN, CDR2 SYDVKM. CDR3 loop: CASSFRTVANYGYTF. CDR3 nucleotides: TGTGCCAGCAGTTTTCGGACAGTAGCTAACTATGGCTACACCTTC.

The chain carries TRBV5-8 and TRBJ1-4, with TRBD1 matching 8 bases. Germline V lookup: CDR1 SGHTS, CDR2 YDEGEE. J gave up 5 bases and V 4 bases, and 4 bases lay outside the gene matches. The CDR3 contains 14 residues. The CDR3 spells CASSGRGQNEKLFF. CDR3 DNA: TGTGCCAGCAGCGGCAGGGGGCAAAATGAAAAACTGTTTTTT. Based on the CDR3 plus reference TRBV5-8 and TRBJ1-4, the full variable domain is EAGVTQSPTHLIKTRGQQATLRCSPISGHTSVYWYQQALGLGLQFLLWYDEGEERNRGNFPPRFSGRQFPNYSSELNVNALELEDSALYLCASSGRGQNEKLFFGSGTQLSVL.

V is TRBV2 and J is TRBJ2-2, with D possibly being TRBD2 (5 bases). This CDR3 has 13 residues. In germline, CDR1 is SNHLY, CDR2 FYNNEI. V was clipped by 10 bases and J by 0 bases, with 9 bases between them. The CDR3 nucleotides read TGTGCCATCGGGATGGCGAACACCGGGGAGCTGTTTTTT. It yields the protein CAIGMANTGELFF.

The chain joins TRBV10-2 to TRBJ1-2; D is possibly TRBD1 (6 bases). CDR1 and CDR2 from the germline V gene are WSHSY and SAAADI. The CDR3 consists of 15 residues. V shed 5 bases and J shed 5 bases, with 18 bases lying between them. CDR3 DNA sequence: TGCGCCAGCAGTCTGACAGGCGTCCCCTCTTATGGCTACACCTTC. It yields the protein CASSLTGVPSYGYTF.

The CDR3 protein is CASRQRTGGLEKLFF. CDR3 nucleotide sequence: TGTGCCAGCAGGCAGAGAACAGGGGGTCTTGAAAAACTGTTTTTT. The chain has TRBV7-8 and TRBJ1-4, with TRBD1 identical over 8 bases. This CDR3 comprises 15 residues. From germline, CDR1 is SGHVS and CDR2 FQNEAQ. V lost 6 bases, J lost 7 bases, and 10 bases stayed unmatched.

The table lists this clone with many counts. Distinct nucleotide sequences in the sample also encode this CDR3. The chain joins TRBV5-4 to TRBJ2-7; D remains ambiguous. Trimming took 0 bases from V and 4 from J, leaving 5 bases between them. Germline V gene lookup returns CDR1 SGHNT and CDR2 YYREEE (reference sequence). CDR3 length: 12 amino acids. The CDR3 DNA sequence: TGTGCCAGCAGCTTGGACGGGTACGAGCAGTACTTC. It codes for CASSLDGYEQYF.

The V gene is TRBV2, the J gene TRBJ1-2, with D perhaps matching TRBD1 (6 bases). Per the germline V gene, CDR1 is SNHLY and CDR2 is FYNNEI. CDR3 size: 15 residues. Trimming pared 0 bases from V and 4 bases from J, leaving 12 bases between. CDR3 sequence (DNA): TGTGCCAGCAGTGAAGCGAGGGGGGCTGGCTATGGCTACACCTTC. It specifies CASSEARGAGYGYTF.

The chain employs TRBV30 and TRBJ1-6, with a possible D match to TRBD1 (6 bases). Looked up from germline, CDR1 is GTSNPN and CDR2 is SVGIG (reference sequence). V dropped 0 bases and J dropped 13 bases, with 19 bases sitting between them. The CDR3 contains 15 residues. DNA of the CDR3: TGTGCCTGGAGTGTTATAGGGGGATATCAGTCGCCCCTCCACTTT. It encodes CAWSVIGGYQSPLHF.

This clone was found once. The V gene is TRBV2, the J gene TRBJ1-1; 7 nucleotides align to TRBD1. The germline gives CDR1 SNHLY, CDR2 FYNNEI. V dropped 4 bases and J dropped 3; count of bases not matched to a gene: 2. CDR3 length equals 13 residues. The CDR3 sequence: CASSAGQYTEAFF. As DNA, the CDR3 is TGTGCCAGCAGTGCGGGACAGTACACTGAAGCTTTCTTT.

The chain has TRBV5-1 and TRBJ1-4; D remains ambiguous. V was clipped by 4 bases and J by 4 bases, with 5 bases between them. Germline V lookup: CDR1 SGHRS, CDR2 YFSETQ. CDR3 length equals 12 residues. The CDR3 protein is CASSAYNEKLFF. CDR3 coding DNA: TGCGCCAGCAGCGCATATAATGAAAAACTGTTTTTT.

V gene TRBV15 combines with J gene TRBJ2-6, with D perhaps TRBD1 or TRBD2 (5 bases each). The CDR3 sequence is 16 residues long. V shed 5 bases and J shed 3 bases, with 14 bases lying between them. Germline lookup yields CDR1 LNHNV and CDR2 YYDKDF (reference sequence). CDR3 region: CATSPGWGDGANVLTF. The CDR3 DNA reads TGTGCCACCAGCCCGGGGTGGGGCGATGGGGCCAACGTCCTGACTTTC.

V usage is TRBV12-3 or TRBV12-4 and J usage is TRBJ2-7, with TRBD2 matching over 9 bases. The CDR3 runs to 13 residues. J gave up 5 bases and V 6 bases, and 5 bases lay outside the gene matches. Written as DNA, the CDR3 is TGTGCCAGCAGCCTTAGCGGGAGCAACGAGCAGTACTTC. Protein sequence: CASSLSGSNEQYF.

The J gene is TRBJ2-3, the V gene TRBV20-1; D is ambiguous. Germline CDR1 reads DFQATT; CDR2 reads SNEGSKA (reference sequence). The CDR3 is made up of 12 amino acids. Trimming left V 3 bases short and J 2 bases short, with 6 bases between. Written as DNA, the CDR3 is TGCAGTGCTAGTGACTCCACAGATACGCAGTATTTT. It specifies CSASDSTDTQYF.

This chain links TRBV25-1 with TRBJ2-1; 7 bases fit TRBD1. The J segment lost 3 bases and the V segment lost 3 bases, leaving 5 bases of the junction unmatched. The germline CDR1 and CDR2 sequences are MGHDK and SYGVNS. This CDR3 spans 15 amino acids. CDR3 loop: CASSDQQGNYNEQFF. The CDR3, as DNA: TGTGCCAGCAGTGATCAACAGGGGAACTACAATGAGCAGTTCTTC.

The V call is TRBV2, the J call TRBJ1-3; TRBD1 matches at 7 bases. CDR3 length: 14 residues. Germline V gives CDR1 SNHLY, CDR2 FYNNEI. The trim removed 6 bases at V and 6 bases at J, leaving 8 bases unmatched. The CDR3 DNA sequence: TGTGCCAGCAGCCTCGGGAGGGGGCAAAACACCATATATTTT. Translated: CASSLGRGQNTIYF.